The 27 T cell receptor beta chains below all came from one sample that was sequenced in a study of shared clonotypes between healthy human individuals. The method was immunoSEQ multiplex PCR; TCRdb's version includes in-frame clones alone and lacks a portion of them. The sample holds around 700,000 clones; roughly 70% are singletons and the top ten take approximately 1.7%. The specimen was memory CD4+ T cells sorted from blood. As to subset: CD45RA-negative fraction. All receptors come from a woman in her twenties or thirties in good health.

The CDR3: CASSRLGSSYNEQFF. CDR3 sequence (DNA): TGTGCCAGCAGTCGATTGGGGAGCTCCTACAATGAGCAGTTCTTC. The gene calls are TRBV5-8 and TRBJ2-1; D perhaps matches TRBD2 (5 bases). This CDR3 contains 15 residues. V lost 5 bases, J lost 0 bases, and 12 bases lay in between. Looked up from germline, CDR1 is SGHTS and CDR2 is YDEGEE.

The rearrangement links TRBV10-2 to TRBJ2-1, with a tentative D call TRBD2 (5 bases). V was cut by 6 bases and J by 8 bases, with 17 bases left in between. This CDR3 comprises 14 residues. CDR1 is WSHSY, CDR2 SAAADI, per germline. In nucleotides, the CDR3 is TGCGCCAGCAGAGGACTGGATAACGCGCATGAGCAGTTCTTC. As protein: CASRGLDNAHEQFF.

V and J are TRBV7-2 and TRBJ2-1, with 9 nucleotides matching TRBD2. The germline V gene has CDR1 SGHTA and CDR2 FQGNSA. After removal of 3 bases from V and 6 bases from J, the junction contained 9 bases not matched to a gene. This CDR3 is built from 16 residues. The chain's CDR3 is CASSLLAGSQSNEQFF. The CDR3 region has the DNA TGTGCCAGCAGCTTGCTAGCGGGAAGCCAGTCCAATGAGCAGTTCTTC.

There are a few counts of this clone. The chain employs TRBV27 and TRBJ2-7; 7 bases agree with TRBD2. V was pared by 9 bases and J by 2 bases, with 4 bases of the junction left unmatched. Germline assignment: CDR1 MNHEY and CDR2 SMNVEV (reference sequence). The CDR3 is made up of 12 amino acids. The CDR3 protein is CASRGSPYEQYF. DNA of the CDR3: TGTGCCAGTCGCGGGAGTCCCTACGAGCAGTACTTC.

As concerns this clone: A much larger clone lies a single base off, so this may be a read error. The identical CDR3 is also encoded by other nucleotide sequences in the sample. The chain employs TRBV4-2 and TRBJ2-7; TRBD2 aligns across 12 bases. The V segment lost 0 bases and the J segment 5 bases; nucleotides outside the gene matches: 5. This CDR3 has 16 residues. Germline lookup yields CDR1 LGHNA and CDR2 YNFKEQ. This chain's CDR3 is CASSQDPTSGSNEQYF. The CDR3 DNA reads as TGTGCCAGCAGCCAAGATCCGACTAGCGGGAGCAACGAGCAGTACTTC.

The chain couples TRBV25-1 to TRBJ2-2, with 10 bases matching TRBD2. The CDR3 has 15 residues. The germline CDR1 and CDR2 sequences are MGHDK and SYGVNS. The trim removed 4 bases at V and 8 bases at J, leaving 7 bases unmatched. CDR3 DNA sequence: TGTGCCAGCAGTGCGATAGCGGGAGGAACTGGGGAGCTGTTTTTT. It yields the protein CASSAIAGGTGELFF. Based on the CDR3 plus reference TRBV25-1 and TRBJ2-2, the full variable domain is EADIYQTPRYLVIGTGKKITLECSQTMGHDKMYWYQQDPGMELHLIHYSYGVNSTEKGDLSSESTVSRIRTEHFPLTLESARPSHTSQYLCASSAIAGGTGELFFGEGSRLTVL.

The rearrangement uses TRBV28 and TRBJ1-2, with 7 nucleotides matching TRBD1. Germline V gene data show CDR1 as MDHEN and CDR2 as SYDVKM. Trimming took 2 bases from V and 5 from J; bases not matched to a gene: 8. The CDR3 totals 15 residues. The CDR3 nucleotides are TGTGCCAGCAGTTTAGGAGGGGGCCCCTTATATGGCTACACCTTC. As protein: CASSLGGGPLYGYTF.

This clone showed up many times. This same CDR3 is encoded by further DNA sequences in the sample. The rearrangement uses TRBV2 and TRBJ1-4; D might be TRBD1 (6 bases). The length of the CDR3 is 14 residues. Trimming pared 4 bases from V and 4 bases from J, leaving 10 bases between. Germline CDR1 reads SNHLY; CDR2 reads FYNNEI. The CDR3 DNA follows: TGTGCCAGCAGTGTCCAGGGGTTTAATGAAAAACTGTTTTTT. Translating gives CASSVQGFNEKLFF.

The chain couples TRBV11-2 to TRBJ2-7; D perhaps matches TRBD1 (6 bases). The V end lost 0 bases, the J end lost 4 bases, and 13 bases lay between the germline ends. This CDR3 contains 15 residues. Germline values: CDR1 SGHAT, CDR2 FQNNGV. The DNA of the CDR3 is TGTGCCAGCAGCTTAGAAACAGGGACCGTTTACGAGCAGTACTTC. Protein sequence: CASSLETGTVYEQYF.

J is TRBJ2-3 and V is TRBV11-2, with D possibly called TRBD1 or TRBD2 (5 bases each). CDR1 is SGHAT, CDR2 FQNNGV, per germline. The V gene lost 5 bases and the J gene lost 0 bases, with 15 bases spanning the gap. This CDR3 is built from 16 residues. CDR3 in amino acids: CASSPSGTLSTDTQYF. DNA for the CDR3: TGTGCCAGCAGCCCGAGTGGGACCCTCAGCACAGATACGCAGTATTTT.

The rearrangement uses TRBV11-2 and TRBJ2-7; D gene uncertain. The V gene's germline CDR1 is SGHAT and CDR2 FQNNGV. V was cut by 5 bases and J by 3 bases, with 5 bases left in between. The CDR3 has 11 amino acids. This CDR3 reads CASSTHYEQYF. In DNA form, the CDR3 reads TGTGCCAGCAGCACCCACTACGAGCAGTACTTC.

The chain carries TRBV5-1 and TRBJ1-2; D remains unclear. The CDR3 sequence is 16 residues long. Germline V gene lookup returns CDR1 SGHRS and CDR2 YFSETQ. V was shortened by 4 bases and J by 1 base, with 17 bases between the two germline ends. The CDR3 reads CASSVQSGGHNYGYTF. CDR3 nucleotide sequence: TGCGCCAGCAGCGTCCAGAGTGGCGGTCATAACTATGGCTACACCTTC.

This sequence joins TRBV7-8 and TRBJ2-5; D tentatively fits TRBD1 or TRBD2 (5 bases each). The CDR3 covers 15 residues. Germline V gives CDR1 SGHVS, CDR2 FQNEAQ. The V end was cut by 2 bases, the J end by 5 bases, with 15 bases between. In nucleotides, the CDR3 is TGTGCCAGCAGCTTATTAGGGACCCCCGGGGAGACCCAGTACTTC. Translation: CASSLLGTPGETQYF. The complete variable domain, with remaining parts taken from reference TRBV7-8 and TRBJ2-5, reads GAGVSQSPRYKVAKRGQDVALRCDPISGHVSLFWYQQALGQGPEFLTYFQNEAQLDKSGLPSDRFFAERPEGSVSTLKIQRTQQEDSAVYLCASSLLGTPGETQYFGPGTRLLVL.

The chain employs TRBV27 and TRBJ1-5; weak D call: TRBD1 (6 bases). Trimming pared 6 bases from V and 0 bases from J, leaving 9 bases between. This CDR3 contains 14 residues. Germline V lookup: CDR1 MNHEY, CDR2 SMNVEV (reference sequence). In nucleotides, the CDR3 is TGTGCCAGCAGGACAGGTTATAGCAATCAGCCCCAGCATTTT. Its translation is CASRTGYSNQPQHF.

V gene TRBV18 combines with J gene TRBJ2-2; D is undetermined. The length of the CDR3 is 15 residues. V lost 2 bases and J 1 base, leaving 8 bases between the germline ends. The V gene's germline CDR1 is KGHSH and CDR2 LQKENI. CDR3 region: CASSPDLLNTGELFF. CDR3 coding DNA: TGTGCCAGCTCACCAGACTTGTTGAACACCGGGGAGCTGTTTTTT.

This clone was seen repeatedly, ten times or more. The V and J genes are TRBV7-2 and TRBJ2-2, with 10 bases fitting TRBD2. CDR1 is SGHTA, CDR2 FQGNSA, per germline. Germline trimming cut 1 base from V and 0 bases from J; bases unmatched to any gene: 2. This CDR3 contains 17 residues. The CDR3 is CASSLGLAGSNTGELFF. The CDR3 bases are TGTGCCAGCAGCTTAGGACTAGCGGGCTCGAACACCGGGGAGCTGTTTTTT.

This clone was detected ten times or more. The CDR3 region is CASSRRSGSSHNEQFF. The DNA of the CDR3 is TGTGCCAGCAGTCGACGAAGCGGGAGCAGCCACAATGAGCAGTTCTTC. This chain links TRBV7-2 with TRBJ2-1, with 8 bases identical to TRBD2. V was pared by 6 bases and J by 5 bases, with 12 bases of the junction left unmatched. Germline V gives CDR1 SGHTA, CDR2 FQGNSA. CDR3 size: 16 residues.

The rearrangement uses TRBV19 and TRBJ1-1; no clear D. In germline, CDR1 is LNHDA, CDR2 SQIVND (reference sequence). The CDR3 contains 14 residues. V gave up 7 bases and J gave up 4 bases, with 16 bases separating them. CDR3 DNA: TGTGCCAGTAACGGCGCCTGGGAAAGCACTGAAGCTTTCTTT. Protein sequence: CASNGAWESTEAFF.

As for this clone: The same CDR3 arises from other DNA sequences in this sample as well. This chain links TRBV7-9 with TRBJ1-1; unclear D gene. The CDR3 consists of 13 residues. Germline V CDR1 and CDR2: SEHNR, FQNEAQ (reference sequence). Trimming took off 3 bases at V and 0 bases at J, with 5 bases between the two ends. The DNA for the CDR3 is TGTGCCAGCAGCTTCCAGATGAACACTGAAGCTTTCTTT. Protein: CASSFQMNTEAFF.

V is TRBV27 and J is TRBJ1-1; D is possibly TRBD1 (6 bases). The CDR3 runs 15 residues. The germline V gene has CDR1 MNHEY and CDR2 SMNVEV (reference sequence). V lost 3 bases and J lost 0, with 11 bases in between. The CDR3 DNA follows: TGTGCCAGCAGTTTGGACAGCCTAATGAACACTGAAGCTTTCTTT. This encodes CASSLDSLMNTEAFF.

The chain recombines TRBV5-1 with TRBJ2-5; 7 positions agree with TRBD2. Germline CDR1 reads SGHRS; CDR2 reads YFSETQ. CDR3 length equals 14 residues. Losses at the gene ends were 7 bases for V and 1 base for J; bases not matched to a gene: 7. CDR3 sequence reads: CASLLAESQETQYF. As DNA, the CDR3 is TGCGCCAGCCTCCTAGCGGAGTCCCAAGAGACCCAGTACTTC.

The rearrangement uses TRBV5-1 and TRBJ2-7, with 8 bases lining up with TRBD1. Germline V CDR1 and CDR2: SGHRS, YFSETQ. This CDR3 has 14 amino acids. V shed 4 bases and J 6 bases; nucleotides not matched to a gene: 9. The chain's CDR3 is CASSLMTGAPEQYF. The DNA for the CDR3 is TGCGCCAGCAGCCTGATGACAGGGGCTCCCGAGCAGTACTTC.

The V and J genes are TRBV9 and TRBJ1-2; 9 nucleotides agree with TRBD1. Germline assignment: CDR1 SGDLS and CDR2 YYNGEE. The V segment lost 0 bases and the J segment 7 bases; nucleotides outside the gene matches: 7. The CDR3 has 15 residues. The CDR3 loop is CASSVAGQGYGGYTF. CDR3 in DNA: TGTGCCAGCAGCGTAGCGGGACAGGGTTATGGTGGCTACACCTTC.

V gene TRBV7-2 combines with J gene TRBJ2-7; D unresolved. The CDR3 runs 15 residues. Trimming pared 4 bases from V and 7 bases from J, leaving 20 bases between. Germline values: CDR1 SGHTA, CDR2 FQGNSA. The CDR3: CASSSQGSPPSEQYF. The CDR3 nucleotides are TGTGCCAGCAGCTCCCAAGGTTCCCCTCCCAGTGAGCAGTACTTC.

The rearrangement links TRBV10-2 to TRBJ1-1, with unresolved D. Trimming took 1 base from V and 1 from J, leaving 7 bases between them. This CDR3 contains 14 residues. Germline V CDR1 and CDR2: WSHSY, SAAADI. CDR3 residues: CASSELQKNTEAFF. The CDR3 DNA sequence: TGCGCCAGCAGTGAGTTACAGAAGAACACTGAAGCTTTCTTT.

The V and J genes are TRBV10-3 and TRBJ1-2, with a possible D match to TRBD1 (6 bases). The germline V gene has CDR1 ENHRY and CDR2 SYGVKD. V was shortened by 3 bases and J by 6 bases, with 17 bases between the two germline ends. CDR3 length equals 15 residues. The CDR3 DNA reads as TGTGCCATCAGTGATCGTAGGGAGTGGGGGCATGGCTACACCTTC. Its protein is CAISDRREWGHGYTF.

This clone was counted a single time. The chain has TRBV19 and TRBJ2-1; D is uncertain. The CDR3 is 18 amino acids. The germline gives CDR1 LNHDA, CDR2 SQIVND (reference sequence). Trimming took 3 bases from V and 4 from J, leaving 22 bases between them. CDR3 sequence (DNA): TGTGCCAGTAGTATTCCGCCGCAATCCCTATGGGCTTACAATGAGCAGTTCTTC. Translating it yields CASSIPPQSLWAYNEQFF.